A selection of T cell receptor beta chains follows, all from one sample in a study of brain T cells in children with intractable seizures. Sequencing used immunoSEQ multiplex PCR; TCRdb keeps in-frame clones, though not all of them. Seen here are some 76,000 clones, under 95% observed once, and the top ten hold over 1.5%. Sequenced material: peripheral blood, taken at surgery. Receptor source: a boy in the first two years of life with tuberous sclerosis and intractable seizures. Each CDR3 is given with its conserved first and last residue. The order of the fields is CDR3 length, J gene, V gene, D gene, clone size, CDR3 protein, CDR3 DNA. The D gene is left open where the match is weak. Some rows mark clone size as missing; the rest say once, few, many or name a class of expanded clone.

15,TRBJ2-3,TRBV29-1,TRBD1,NA,CSVEGHRGNTDTQYF,TGCAGCGTTGAAGGGCACAGGGGCAACACAGATACGCAGTATTTT
15,TRBJ2-5,TRBV18,NA,NA,CASSPPTSWEETQYF,TGTGCCAGCTCACCTCCAACTAGCTGGGAAGAGACCCAGTACTTC
16,TRBJ2-2,TRBV4-1,TRBD2,NA,CASSRTSGQNTGELFF,TGCGCCAGCAGCCGAACTAGCGGACAGAACACCGGGGAGCTGTTTTTT
13,TRBJ1-5,TRBV7-2,NA,few,CASSYRGNQPQHF,TGTGCCAGCAGCTACAGGGGCAATCAGCCCCAGCATTTT
17,TRBJ2-2,TRBV19,TRBD1,NA,CASSIDLRGPITGELFF,TGTGCCAGTAGTATAGATCTCAGGGGGCCGATCACCGGGGAGCTGTTTTTT
16,TRBJ2-1,TRBV7-2,TRBD2,NA,CASSLGGTSGGNEQFF,TGTGCCAGCAGCTTAGGGGGCACTAGCGGGGGGAATGAGCAGTTCTTC
13,TRBJ2-7,TRBV5-1,NA,NA,CASSLARGHEQYF,TGCGCCAGCAGCTTGGCCCGGGGGCACGAGCAGTACTTC
18,TRBJ2-1,TRBV5-1,NA,NA,CASSPGQGGLAGSNEQFF,TGCGCCAGCAGCCCTGGACAGGGTGGGCTAGCGGGAAGCAATGAGCAGTTCTTC
15,TRBJ2-7,TRBV3-1/TRBV3-2,TRBD1,NA,CASSQVRDRGYEQYF,TGTGCCAGCAGCCAAGTAAGGGACAGGGGCTACGAGCAGTACTTC
15,TRBJ2-7,TRBV7-8,TRBD2,NA,CASSSSPGGAYEQYF,TGTGCCAGCAGCTCTTCGCCCGGGGGGGCCTACGAGCAGTACTTC
12,TRBJ2-1,TRBV28,TRBD1,NA,CASSLVDREQFF,TGTGCCAGCAGTTTAGTGGACAGGGAGCAGTTCTTC
12,TRBJ2-1,TRBV9,NA,NA,CASGYDKEEQFF,TGTGCCAGCGGTTATGACAAGGAGGAGCAGTTCTTC
13,TRBJ2-7,TRBV6-5,TRBD1,NA,CASSRDRGYEQYF,TGTGCCAGCAGTCGGGACAGGGGGTACGAGCAGTACTTC
14,TRBJ1-3,TRBV28,TRBD1,NA,CASSLTGTGNTIYF,TGTGCCAGCAGTCTGACAGGGACTGGAAACACCATATATTTT
15,TRBJ2-7,TRBV6-1,TRBD2,NA,CASSERLAGIYEQYF,TGTGCCAGCAGTGAAAGACTAGCGGGGATCTACGAGCAGTACTTC
14,TRBJ1-5,TRBV21-1,NA,NA,CASSKNRGYQPQHF,TGTGCCAGCAGCAAAAACAGAGGCTATCAGCCCCAGCATTTT
15,TRBJ1-2,TRBV9,NA,NA,CASSVGTGGGYGYTF,TGTGCCAGCAGCGTAGGAACGGGAGGGGGCTATGGCTACACCTTC
16,TRBJ2-1,TRBV6-5,TRBD2,NA,CASSYSPGGIDNEQFF,TGTGCCAGCAGTTACTCGCCGGGAGGGATCGACAATGAGCAGTTCTTC
17,TRBJ2-5,TRBV6-1,TRBD1,once,CASSDLWGQGMAETQYF,TGTGCCAGCAGTGATCTATGGGGACAGGGGATGGCAGAGACCCAGTACTTC
15,TRBJ1-4,TRBV28,NA,NA,CASSSRTDYNEKLFF,TGTGCCAGCAGTTCCCGGACGGACTATAATGAAAAACTGTTTTTT
14,TRBJ1-1,TRBV19,NA,NA,CASNAGDMNTEAFF,TGTGCCAGTAATGCAGGGGACATGAACACTGAAGCTTTCTTT
14,TRBJ1-1,TRBV5-1,NA,NA,CASSFAYWNTEAFF,TGCGCCAGCAGCTTCGCATATTGGAACACTGAAGCTTTCTTT
14,TRBJ2-5,TRBV5-1,NA,NA,CASSLQGGEETQYF,TGCGCCAGCAGCTTGCAGGGGGGAGAGGAGACCCAGTACTTC
13,TRBJ2-1,TRBV3-1/TRBV3-2,NA,NA,CASSQPGAGEQFF,TGTGCCAGCAGCCAACCAGGGGCAGGTGAGCAGTTCTTC
15,TRBJ2-1,TRBV5-1,TRBD2,NA,CASKPPNTGAGEQFF,TGCGCCAGCAAACCCCCCAATACTGGAGCGGGAGAGCAGTTCTTC
16,TRBJ2-7,TRBV6-5,NA,NA,CASSYSRGDSSYEQYF,TGTGCCAGCAGTTACTCTCGGGGGGACAGCTCCTACGAGCAGTACTTC
15,TRBJ2-7,TRBV7-9,NA,NA,CASRPEGGQTYEQYF,TGTGCCAGCAGACCGGAGGGCGGACAAACCTACGAGCAGTACTTC
14,TRBJ1-2,TRBV24-1,NA,NA,CATSDLQGAPGYTF,TGTGCCACCAGTGATTTGCAAGGGGCGCCCGGCTACACCTTC
12,TRBJ2-1,TRBV11-1,NA,NA,CASSLVHNEQFF,TGTGCCAGCAGCTTAGTTCATAATGAGCAGTTCTTC
15,TRBJ1-5,TRBV4-2,NA,NA,CASSQEQTSNQPQHF,TGTGCCAGCAGCCAAGAACAGACTAGCAATCAGCCCCAGCATTTT
10,TRBJ2-7,TRBV20-1,NA,NA,CSAANYEQYF,TGCAGTGCCGCTAACTACGAGCAGTACTTC
17,TRBJ1-6,TRBV5-1,TRBD1,NA,CASSLRQGAKYNSPLHF,TGCGCCAGCAGCTTGCGACAGGGGGCTAAATATAATTCACCCCTCCACTTT
15,TRBJ1-5,TRBV15,NA,NA,CATSGLGTAHQPQHF,TGTGCCACCAGCGGACTCGGGACGGCGCATCAGCCCCAGCATTTT
15,TRBJ2-2,TRBV7-9,NA,NA,CASSRRQPDTGELFF,TGTGCCAGCAGCCGCAGGCAACCGGACACCGGGGAGCTGTTTTTT
13,TRBJ1-1,TRBV6-5,NA,NA,CASSLILGTEAFF,TGTGCCAGCAGTCTTATATTGGGCACTGAAGCTTTCTTT
10,TRBJ2-5,TRBV20-1,NA,NA,CSASTETQYF,TGCAGTGCCAGTACGGAGACCCAGTACTTC